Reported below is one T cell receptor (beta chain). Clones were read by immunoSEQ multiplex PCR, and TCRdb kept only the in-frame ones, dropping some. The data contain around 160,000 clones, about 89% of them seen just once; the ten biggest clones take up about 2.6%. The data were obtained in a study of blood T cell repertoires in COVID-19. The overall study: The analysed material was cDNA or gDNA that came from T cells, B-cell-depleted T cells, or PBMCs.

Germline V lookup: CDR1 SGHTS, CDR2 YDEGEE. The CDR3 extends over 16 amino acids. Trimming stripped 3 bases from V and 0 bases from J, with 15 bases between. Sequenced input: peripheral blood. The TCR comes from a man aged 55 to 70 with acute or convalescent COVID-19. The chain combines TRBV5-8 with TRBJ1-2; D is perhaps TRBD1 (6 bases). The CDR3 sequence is CASSSSGQKPNYGYTF. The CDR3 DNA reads TGTGCCAGCAGCTCGAGCGGACAGAAACCTAACTATGGCTACACCTTC.